This T cell receptor (beta chain) was sequenced for a study of regulatory T cells in long-lasting Graves disease. Study findings and constraints: Persistent cases favored TRBV28, TRBJ1-2 and TRBJ2-5.

HTBI primers from iRepertoire and Arm-PCR of CDR3 regions yielded the TCR beta libraries. TCRdb fed the multiplex PCR reads into MiXCR, producing one record per CDR3 protein. The profile shows roughly 500,000 distinct CDR3 sequences, 20% to 25% of them singletons. A remark on this clonotype: Its antigen is as yet unknown.

This sample's time point: persistent/refractory GD, antithyroid drugs over 5 years with positive TRAb. Isolated PBMC RNA provided the starting material for the TCR library. The patients were drawn from one endocrinology department in Xi'an, China. The germline V gene encodes CDR1 SGHTA and CDR2 FQGNSA. V shed 2 bases, J shed 7 bases, and the junction held 4 bases outside the gene matches. The CDR3 length is 13 residues. The input for sequencing was peripheral blood mononuclear cells (PBMCs), taken when the disease was refractory, from a patient treated with antithyroid drugs. V and J are TRBV7-2 and TRBJ1-1; 7 nucleotides match TRBD1. The source of this sequence is a female donor with Graves disease. The DNA for the CDR3 is TGTGCCAGCAGCTTAAGCAGGGGGGATGAAGCTTTCTTT. It yields the protein CASSLSRGDEAFF.